This T cell receptor (beta chain) was sequenced in a study of control samples from healthy donors and cancer patients. V lost 0 bases and J 2 bases, leaving 13 bases between the germline ends. CDR3 length: 16 residues. The protocol was immunoSEQ multiplex PCR, while the TCRdb copy is restricted to in-frame clones and leaves out a portion. Of under 200,000 clones listed, about 91% are singletons. Sequencing was done on a sample of blood. The chain uses TRBV5-3 and TRBJ2-3; a possible D gene is TRBD1 (5 bases). TRBV5-3 is given ORF status, its function remaining uncertain. The receptor's source is a woman in her twenties or thirties in good health. In nucleotides, the CDR3 is TGTGCCAGAAGCTTGGAACTCCCAGGGCTCACAGATACGCAGTATTTT. Amino acids: CARSLELPGLTDTQYF.